This TCR beta chain was profiled in a study of T cells in Graves' hyperthyroidism and ophthalmopathy. Study findings and constraints: Blood also showed most of the thyroid clonotypes that were expanded above 0.001. Progression to ophthalmopathy was predicted a median of roughly 6.8 months early.

Any patient presenting with uncontrolled infection, other autoimmune disease, pregnancy or lactation was left out. This clonotype showed up many times. Antigen: not known. TCR beta CDR3 regions were amplified from RNA transcripts. Using the HTBI primer set, a first-round RT-PCR was run on the TCR CDR3. Using its own MiXCR run on the multiplex PCR reads, TCRdb lists one record per CDR3 protein. The sample has hundreds of thousands of distinct CDR3 sequences, approximately 14% seen once. Material: blood. This TCR was recovered from a woman aged 45-65 years with Graves' ophthalmopathy.

The CDR3 reads CSADTGTVSYEQYF. CDR3 coding DNA: TGCAGTGCTGATACCGGGACAGTCTCCTACGAGCAGTACTTC. The chain couples TRBV20-1 to TRBJ2-7, with TRBD1 matching 7 bases. V lost 5 bases and J lost 0; bases outside the gene matches: 7. This CDR3 is 14 amino acids long. The germline V gene encodes CDR1 DFQATT and CDR2 SNEGSKA (reference sequence).